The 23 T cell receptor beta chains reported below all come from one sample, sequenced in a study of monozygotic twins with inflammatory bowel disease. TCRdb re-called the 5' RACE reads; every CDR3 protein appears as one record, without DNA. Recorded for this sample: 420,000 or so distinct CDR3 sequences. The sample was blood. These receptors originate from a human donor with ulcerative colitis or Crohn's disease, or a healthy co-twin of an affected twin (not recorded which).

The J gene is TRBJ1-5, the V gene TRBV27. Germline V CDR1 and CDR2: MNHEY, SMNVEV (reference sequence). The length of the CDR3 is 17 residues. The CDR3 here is CASSLSADRLSNQPQHF.

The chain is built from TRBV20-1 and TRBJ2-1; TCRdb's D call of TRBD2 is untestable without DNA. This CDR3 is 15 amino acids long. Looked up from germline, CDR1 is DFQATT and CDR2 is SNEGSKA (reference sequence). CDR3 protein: CSARSLAGARNEQFF.

The CDR3 here is CASSLGSRTGVYEQYF. The V gene is TRBV5-1, the J gene TRBJ2-7; TCRdb's assignment of TRBD1 cannot be checked, as there is no DNA. Germline CDR1 reads SGHRS; CDR2 reads YFSETQ. The CDR3 extends over 16 amino acids.

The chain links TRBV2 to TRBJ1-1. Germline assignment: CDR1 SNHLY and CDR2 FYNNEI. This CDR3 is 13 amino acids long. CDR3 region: CASRTDSGVEAFF.

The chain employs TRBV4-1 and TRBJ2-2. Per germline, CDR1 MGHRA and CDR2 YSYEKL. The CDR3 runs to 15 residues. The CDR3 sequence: CASSQRRGGTGELFF.

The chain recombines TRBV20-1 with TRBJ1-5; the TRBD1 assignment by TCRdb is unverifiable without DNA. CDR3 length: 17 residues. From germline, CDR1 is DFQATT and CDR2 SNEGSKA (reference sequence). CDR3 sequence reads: CSARDKGGQGFGQPQHF.

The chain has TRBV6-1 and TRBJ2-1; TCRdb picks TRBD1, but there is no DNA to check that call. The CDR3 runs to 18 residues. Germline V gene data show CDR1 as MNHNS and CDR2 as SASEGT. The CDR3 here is CASSKHPGQGRLGNEQFF.

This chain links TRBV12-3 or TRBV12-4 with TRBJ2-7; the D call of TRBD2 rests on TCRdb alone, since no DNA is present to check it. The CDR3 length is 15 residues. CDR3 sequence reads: CASRGAGGIPHEQYF.

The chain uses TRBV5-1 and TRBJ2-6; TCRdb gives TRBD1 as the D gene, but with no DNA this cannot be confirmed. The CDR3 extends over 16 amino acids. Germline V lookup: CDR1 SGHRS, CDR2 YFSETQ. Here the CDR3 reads CASMRDRGFGANVLTF.

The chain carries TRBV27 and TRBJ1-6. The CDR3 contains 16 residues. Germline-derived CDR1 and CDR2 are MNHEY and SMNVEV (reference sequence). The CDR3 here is CASSRDGRSYNSPLHF.

The CDR3 protein is CASSLATGTSVSYEQYF. V usage is TRBV5-1 and J usage is TRBJ2-7; the D call of TRBD2 rests on TCRdb alone, since no DNA is present to check it. This CDR3 is 17 amino acids long. Germline V gene sequence: CDR1 SGHRS, CDR2 YFSETQ.

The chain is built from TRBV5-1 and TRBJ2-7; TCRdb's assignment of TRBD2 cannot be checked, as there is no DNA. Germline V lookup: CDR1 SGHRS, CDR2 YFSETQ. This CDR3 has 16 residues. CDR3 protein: CASSPRSAGKDYEQYF.

The CDR3 sequence: CASDGFAYGYTF. The chain employs TRBV9 and TRBJ1-2. This CDR3 has 12 residues. The germline V gene encodes CDR1 SGDLS and CDR2 YYNGEE.

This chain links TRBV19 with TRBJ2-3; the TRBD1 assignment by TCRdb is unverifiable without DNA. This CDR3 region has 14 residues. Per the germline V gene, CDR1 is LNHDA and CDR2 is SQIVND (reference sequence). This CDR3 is CATRDRGQSDTQYF.

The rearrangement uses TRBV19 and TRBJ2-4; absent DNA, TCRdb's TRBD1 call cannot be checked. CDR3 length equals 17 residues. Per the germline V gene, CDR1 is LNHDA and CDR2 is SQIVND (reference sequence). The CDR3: CASSFLRDRGPKNIQYF.

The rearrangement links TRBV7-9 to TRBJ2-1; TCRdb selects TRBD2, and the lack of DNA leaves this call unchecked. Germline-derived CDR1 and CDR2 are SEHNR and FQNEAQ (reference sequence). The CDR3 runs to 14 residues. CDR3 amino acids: CASGLIAGYNEQFF.

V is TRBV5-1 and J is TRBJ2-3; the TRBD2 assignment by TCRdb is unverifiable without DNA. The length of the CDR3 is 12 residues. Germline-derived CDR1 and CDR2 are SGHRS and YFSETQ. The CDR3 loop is CASSLGLEPQYF.

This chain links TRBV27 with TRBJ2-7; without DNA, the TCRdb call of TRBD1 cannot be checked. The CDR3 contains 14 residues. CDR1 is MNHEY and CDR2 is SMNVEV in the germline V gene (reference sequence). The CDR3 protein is CASSDSGQGQEQYF.

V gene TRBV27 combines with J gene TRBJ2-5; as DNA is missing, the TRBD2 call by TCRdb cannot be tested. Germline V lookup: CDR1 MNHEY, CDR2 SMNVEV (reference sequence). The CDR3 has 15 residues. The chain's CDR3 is CASRVNRLASETQYF.

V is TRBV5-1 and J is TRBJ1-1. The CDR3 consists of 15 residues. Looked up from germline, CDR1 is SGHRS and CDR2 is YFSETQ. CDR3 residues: CASSLARGRHTEAFF. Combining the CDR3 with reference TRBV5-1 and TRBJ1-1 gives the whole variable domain KAGVTQTPRYLIKTRGQQVTLSCSPISGHRSVSWYQQTPGQGLQFLFEYFSETQRNKGNFPGRFSGRQFSNSRSEMNVSTLELGDSALYLCASSLARGRHTEAFFGQGTRLTVV.

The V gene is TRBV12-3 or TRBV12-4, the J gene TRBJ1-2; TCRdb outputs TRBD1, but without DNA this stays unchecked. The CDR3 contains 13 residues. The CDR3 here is CASSIGRTEGYTF.

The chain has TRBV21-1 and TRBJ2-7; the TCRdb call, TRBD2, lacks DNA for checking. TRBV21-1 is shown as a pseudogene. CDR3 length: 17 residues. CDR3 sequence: CASSKRRRAGGPHEQYF.

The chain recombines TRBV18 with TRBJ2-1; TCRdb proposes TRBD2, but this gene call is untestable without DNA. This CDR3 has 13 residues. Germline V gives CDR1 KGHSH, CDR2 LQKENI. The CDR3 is CASSRERTYEQFF.